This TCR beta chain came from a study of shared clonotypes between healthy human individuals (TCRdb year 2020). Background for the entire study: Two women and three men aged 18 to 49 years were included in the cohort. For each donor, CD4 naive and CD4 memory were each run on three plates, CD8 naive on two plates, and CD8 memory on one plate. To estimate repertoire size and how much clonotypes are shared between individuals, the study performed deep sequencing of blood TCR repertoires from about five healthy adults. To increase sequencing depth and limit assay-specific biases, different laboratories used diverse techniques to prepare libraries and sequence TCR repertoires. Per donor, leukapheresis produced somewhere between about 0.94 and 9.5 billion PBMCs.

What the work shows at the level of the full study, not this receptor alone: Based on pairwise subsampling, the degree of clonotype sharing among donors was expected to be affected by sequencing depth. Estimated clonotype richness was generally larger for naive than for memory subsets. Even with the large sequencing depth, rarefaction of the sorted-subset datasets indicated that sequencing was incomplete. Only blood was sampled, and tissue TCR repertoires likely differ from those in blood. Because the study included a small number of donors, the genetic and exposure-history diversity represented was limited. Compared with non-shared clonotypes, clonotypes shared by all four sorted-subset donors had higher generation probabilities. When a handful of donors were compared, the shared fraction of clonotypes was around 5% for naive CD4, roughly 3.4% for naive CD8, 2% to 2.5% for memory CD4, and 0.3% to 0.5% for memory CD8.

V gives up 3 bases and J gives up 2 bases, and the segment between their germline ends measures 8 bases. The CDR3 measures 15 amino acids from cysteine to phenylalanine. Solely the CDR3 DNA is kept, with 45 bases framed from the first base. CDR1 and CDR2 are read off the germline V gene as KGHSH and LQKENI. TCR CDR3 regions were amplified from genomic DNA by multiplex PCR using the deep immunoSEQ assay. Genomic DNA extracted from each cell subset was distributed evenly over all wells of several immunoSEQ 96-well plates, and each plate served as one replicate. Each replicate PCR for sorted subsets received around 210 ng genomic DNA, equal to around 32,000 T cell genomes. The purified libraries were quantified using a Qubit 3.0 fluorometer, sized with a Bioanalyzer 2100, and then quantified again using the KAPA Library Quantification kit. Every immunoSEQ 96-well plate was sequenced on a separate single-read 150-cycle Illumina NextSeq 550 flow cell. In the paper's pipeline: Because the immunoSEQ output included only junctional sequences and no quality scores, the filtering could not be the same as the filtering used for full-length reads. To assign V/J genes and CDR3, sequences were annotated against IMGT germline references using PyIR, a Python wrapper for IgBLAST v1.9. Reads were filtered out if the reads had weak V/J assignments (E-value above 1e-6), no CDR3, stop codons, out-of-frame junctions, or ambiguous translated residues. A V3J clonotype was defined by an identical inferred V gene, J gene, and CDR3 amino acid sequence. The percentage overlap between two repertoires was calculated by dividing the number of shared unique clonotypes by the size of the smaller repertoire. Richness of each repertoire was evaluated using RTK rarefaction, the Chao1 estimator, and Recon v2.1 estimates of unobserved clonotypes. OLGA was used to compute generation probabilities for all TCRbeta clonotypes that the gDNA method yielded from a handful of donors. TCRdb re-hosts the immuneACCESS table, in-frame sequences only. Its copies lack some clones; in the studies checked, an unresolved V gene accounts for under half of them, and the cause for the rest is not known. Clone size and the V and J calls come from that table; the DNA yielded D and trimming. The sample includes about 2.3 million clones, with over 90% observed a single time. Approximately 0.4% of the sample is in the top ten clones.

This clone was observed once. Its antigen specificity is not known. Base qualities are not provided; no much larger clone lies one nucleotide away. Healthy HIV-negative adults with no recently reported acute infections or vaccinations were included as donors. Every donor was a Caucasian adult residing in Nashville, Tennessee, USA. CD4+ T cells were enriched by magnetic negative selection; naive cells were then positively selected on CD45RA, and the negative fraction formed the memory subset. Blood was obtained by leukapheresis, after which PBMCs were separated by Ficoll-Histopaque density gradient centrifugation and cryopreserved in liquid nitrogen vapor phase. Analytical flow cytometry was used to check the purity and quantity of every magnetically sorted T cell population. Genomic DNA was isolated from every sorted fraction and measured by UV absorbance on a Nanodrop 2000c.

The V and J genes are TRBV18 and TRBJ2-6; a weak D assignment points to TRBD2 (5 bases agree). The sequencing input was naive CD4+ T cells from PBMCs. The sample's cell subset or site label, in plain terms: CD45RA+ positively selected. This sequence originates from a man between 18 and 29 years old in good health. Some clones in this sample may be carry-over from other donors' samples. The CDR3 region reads CASSPTAAGANVLTF. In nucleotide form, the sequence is TGTGCCAGCTCACCTACAGCGGCTGGGGCCAACGTCCTGACTTTC.